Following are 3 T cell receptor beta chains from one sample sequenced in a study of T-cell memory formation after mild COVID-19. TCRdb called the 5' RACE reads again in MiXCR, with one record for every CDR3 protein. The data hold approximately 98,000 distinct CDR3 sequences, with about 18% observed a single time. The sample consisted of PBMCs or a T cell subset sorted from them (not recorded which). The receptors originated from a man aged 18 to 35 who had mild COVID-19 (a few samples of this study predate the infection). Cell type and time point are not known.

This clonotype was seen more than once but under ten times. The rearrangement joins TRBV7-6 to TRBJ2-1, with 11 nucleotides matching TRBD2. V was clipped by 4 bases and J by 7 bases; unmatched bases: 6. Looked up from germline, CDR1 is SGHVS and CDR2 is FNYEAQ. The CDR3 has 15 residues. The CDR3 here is CASSSLAGGLNEQFF. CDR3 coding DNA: TGTGCCAGCAGCTCGTTAGCGGGGGGGCTTAATGAGCAGTTCTTC.

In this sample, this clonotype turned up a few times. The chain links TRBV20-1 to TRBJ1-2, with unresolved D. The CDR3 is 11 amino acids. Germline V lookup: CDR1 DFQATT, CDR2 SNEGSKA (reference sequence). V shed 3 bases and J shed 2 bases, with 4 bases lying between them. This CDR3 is CSARRNYGYTF. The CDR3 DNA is TGCAGTGCTAGGAGAAACTATGGCTACACCTTC.

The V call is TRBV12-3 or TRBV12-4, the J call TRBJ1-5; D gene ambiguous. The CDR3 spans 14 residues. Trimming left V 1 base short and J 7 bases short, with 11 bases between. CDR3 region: CASSLGGEGQPQHF. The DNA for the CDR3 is TGTGCCAGCAGTTTAGGCGGGGAGGGCCAGCCCCAGCATTTT.